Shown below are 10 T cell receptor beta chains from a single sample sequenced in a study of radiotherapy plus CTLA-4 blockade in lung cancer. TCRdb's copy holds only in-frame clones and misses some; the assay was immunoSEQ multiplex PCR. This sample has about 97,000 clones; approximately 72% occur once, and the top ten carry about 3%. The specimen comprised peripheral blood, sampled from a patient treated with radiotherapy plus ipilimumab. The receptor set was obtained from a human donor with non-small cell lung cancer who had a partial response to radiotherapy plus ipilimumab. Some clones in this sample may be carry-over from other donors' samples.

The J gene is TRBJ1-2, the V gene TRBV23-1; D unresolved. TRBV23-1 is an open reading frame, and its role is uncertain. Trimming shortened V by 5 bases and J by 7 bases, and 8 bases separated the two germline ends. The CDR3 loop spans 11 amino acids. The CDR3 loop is CASSDQAGYTF. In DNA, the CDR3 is TGCGCCAGCAGTGACCAGGCTGGCTACACCTTC.

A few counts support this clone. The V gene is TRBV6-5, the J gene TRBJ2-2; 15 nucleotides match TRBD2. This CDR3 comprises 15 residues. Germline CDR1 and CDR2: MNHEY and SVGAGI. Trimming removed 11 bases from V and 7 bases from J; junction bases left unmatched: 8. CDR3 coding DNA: TGTGCCTCCCGGACTAGCGGGGGGGCAGACGGGGAGCTGTTTTTT. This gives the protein CASRTSGGADGELFF.

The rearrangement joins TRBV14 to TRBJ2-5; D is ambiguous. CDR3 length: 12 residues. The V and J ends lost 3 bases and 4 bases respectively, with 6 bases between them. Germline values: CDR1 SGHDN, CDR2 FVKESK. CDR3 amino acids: CASSQVAETQYF. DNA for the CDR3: TGTGCCAGCAGCCAGGTGGCAGAGACCCAGTACTTC.

The CDR3 reads CASSHLGVRRPGANVLTF. The CDR3 DNA is TGTGCCAGCTCACACTTAGGGGTTCGTCGACCTGGGGCCAACGTCCTGACTTTC. The chain employs TRBV18 and TRBJ2-6; tentatively, D is TRBD1 (5 bases). V shed 4 bases and J shed 2 bases, with 18 bases lying between them. Germline assignment: CDR1 KGHSH and CDR2 LQKENI. The CDR3 spans 18 residues.

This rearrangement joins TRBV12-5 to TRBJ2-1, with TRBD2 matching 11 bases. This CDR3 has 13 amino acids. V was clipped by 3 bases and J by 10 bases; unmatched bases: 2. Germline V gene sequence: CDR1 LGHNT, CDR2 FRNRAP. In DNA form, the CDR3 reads TGTGCTAGTGGTTTAGGGACTAGCGGAGAGCAGTTCTTC. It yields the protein CASGLGTSGEQFF.

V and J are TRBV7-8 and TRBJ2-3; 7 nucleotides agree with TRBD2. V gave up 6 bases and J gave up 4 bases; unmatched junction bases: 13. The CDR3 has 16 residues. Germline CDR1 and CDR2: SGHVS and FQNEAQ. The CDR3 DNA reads TGTGCCAGCAGTGTTACGGGGGGTTCAGTGGCAGATACGCAGTATTTT. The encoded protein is CASSVTGGSVADTQYF.

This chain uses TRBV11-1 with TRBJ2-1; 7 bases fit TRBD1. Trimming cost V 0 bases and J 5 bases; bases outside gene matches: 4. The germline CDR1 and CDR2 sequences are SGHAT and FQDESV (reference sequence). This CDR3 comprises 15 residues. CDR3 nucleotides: TGTGCCAGCAGCTTAGCCCCGGGACAGAACAATGAGCAGTTCTTC. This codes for CASSLAPGQNNEQFF.

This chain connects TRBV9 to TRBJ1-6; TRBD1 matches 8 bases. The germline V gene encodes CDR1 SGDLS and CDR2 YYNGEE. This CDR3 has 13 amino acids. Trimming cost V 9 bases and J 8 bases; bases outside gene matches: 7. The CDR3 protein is CATAQGGDSPLHF. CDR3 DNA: TGTGCCACCGCACAGGGGGGGGATTCACCCCTCCACTTT.

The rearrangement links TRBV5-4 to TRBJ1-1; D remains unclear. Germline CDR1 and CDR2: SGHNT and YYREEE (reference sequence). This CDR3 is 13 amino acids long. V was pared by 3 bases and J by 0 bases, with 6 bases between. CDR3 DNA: TGTGCCAGCAGCTGGGCCATGAACACTGAAGCTTTCTTT. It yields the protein CASSWAMNTEAFF. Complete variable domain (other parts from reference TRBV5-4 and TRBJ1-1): ETGVTQSPTHLIKTRGQQVTLRCSSQSGHNTVSWYQQALGQGPQFIFQYYREEENGRGNFPPRFSGLQFPNYSSELNVNALELDDSALYLCASSWAMNTEAFFGQGTRLTVV.

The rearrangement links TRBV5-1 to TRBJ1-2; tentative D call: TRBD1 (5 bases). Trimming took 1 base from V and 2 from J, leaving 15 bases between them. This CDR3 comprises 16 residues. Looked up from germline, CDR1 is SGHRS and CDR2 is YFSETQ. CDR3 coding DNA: TGCGCCAGCAGCTTGATGGGTGACAGACAAAACTATGGCTACACCTTC. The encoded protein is CASSLMGDRQNYGYTF.